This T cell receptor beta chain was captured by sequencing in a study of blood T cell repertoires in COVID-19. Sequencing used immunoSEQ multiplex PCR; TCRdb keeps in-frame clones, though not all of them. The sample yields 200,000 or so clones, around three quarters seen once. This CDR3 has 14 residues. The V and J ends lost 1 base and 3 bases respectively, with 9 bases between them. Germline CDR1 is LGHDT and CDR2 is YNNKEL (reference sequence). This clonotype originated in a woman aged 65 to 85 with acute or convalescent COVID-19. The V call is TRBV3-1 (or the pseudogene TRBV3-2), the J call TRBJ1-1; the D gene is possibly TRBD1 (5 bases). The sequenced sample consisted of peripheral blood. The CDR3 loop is CASSQGRGYTEAFF. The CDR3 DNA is TGTGCCAGCAGCCAAGGGAGGGGATACACTGAAGCTTTCTTT.